One and the same sample provided the 10 T cell receptor beta chains below, sequenced in a study of T cells expressing NK-cell markers. From the 5' RACE reads, TCRdb lists one entry per CDR3 protein and no DNA. The clone table shows 350,000 to 450,000 distinct CDR3 sequences, with the ten largest holding roughly 5.2%. The sequencing input was blood T cells: a sorted CD56 or NKG2C T cell subset, CD4+ or CD8+ T cells, or bulk PBMC T cells (not recorded which). Receptor source: a man aged 18-75 years in good health.

This chain connects TRBV7-2 to TRBJ2-1; as DNA is missing, the TRBD2 call by TCRdb cannot be tested. The germline V gene encodes CDR1 SGHTA and CDR2 FQGNSA. CDR3 length: 16 residues. CDR3 region: CASSSGLAGPQGEQFF.

The chain links TRBV7-2 to TRBJ2-5; TCRdb lists TRBD2, though no DNA is available to test this call. The length of the CDR3 is 15 residues. Germline assignment: CDR1 SGHTA and CDR2 FQGNSA. This CDR3 is CASSWGLAGGETQYF.

J is TRBJ2-5 and V is TRBV19; TCRdb's D call, TRBD2, is unchecked because there is no DNA. CDR1 LNHDA and CDR2 SQIVND come from the germline V gene (reference sequence). The CDR3 has 13 amino acids. The CDR3 region is CASSTSSGETQYF.

The chain carries TRBV6-2 or TRBV6-3 and TRBJ2-7. The germline V gene has CDR1 MNHEY and CDR2 SVGEGT. The CDR3 sequence is 13 residues long. CDR3 in amino acids: CASSYQDVYEQYF.

J is TRBJ2-2 and V is TRBV5-6; TCRdb's D call, TRBD1, is unchecked because there is no DNA. The CDR3 contains 14 residues. Germline V gene data show CDR1 as SGHDT and CDR2 as YYEEEE. The CDR3 is CASSSTVYTGELFF.

This chain uses TRBV5-1 with TRBJ1-2; TCRdb picks TRBD1, but there is no DNA to check that call. The length of the CDR3 is 15 residues. Germline V lookup: CDR1 SGHRS, CDR2 YFSETQ. CDR3 loop: CASSQQGAPGYGYTF.

This sequence joins TRBV11-2 and TRBJ2-1; TCRdb gives TRBD1 as the D gene, but with no DNA this cannot be confirmed. The CDR3 totals 18 residues. Germline V gene data show CDR1 as SGHAT and CDR2 as FQNNGV. The chain's CDR3 is CASSLMVGQGRTGNEQFF.

The rearrangement uses TRBV5-1 and TRBJ2-7; TCRdb's D gene call, TRBD1, goes unchecked for lack of DNA. The V gene's germline CDR1 is SGHRS and CDR2 YFSETQ. The CDR3 sequence is 17 residues long. The CDR3 region is CASSLGLGQRSSYEQYF.

The rearrangement uses TRBV5-4 and TRBJ2-3. The CDR3 length is 15 residues. CDR1 and CDR2 from the germline V gene are SGHNT and YYREEE (reference sequence). The CDR3 sequence: CASSGKQVSADTQYF.

The rearrangement joins TRBV11-1 to TRBJ1-2; checking the TCRdb D call of TRBD1 is not possible without DNA. CDR3 size: 16 residues. In germline, CDR1 is SGHAT, CDR2 FQDESV (reference sequence). The CDR3: CASSPSGQGRDYGYTF.